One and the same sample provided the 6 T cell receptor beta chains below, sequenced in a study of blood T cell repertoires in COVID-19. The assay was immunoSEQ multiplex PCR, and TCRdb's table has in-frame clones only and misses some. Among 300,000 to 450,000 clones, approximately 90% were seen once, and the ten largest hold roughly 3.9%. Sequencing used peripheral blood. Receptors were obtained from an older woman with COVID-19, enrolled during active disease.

The CDR3: CASSFARTGAPTEAFF. CDR3 DNA sequence: TGCGCCAGCAGCTTTGCTAGGACAGGGGCCCCCACTGAAGCTTTCTTT. The chain is built from TRBV5-1 and TRBJ1-1; 9 nucleotides align to TRBD1. Germline V lookup: CDR1 SGHRS, CDR2 YFSETQ. The trim removed 2 bases at V and 4 bases at J, leaving 9 bases unmatched. The CDR3 consists of 16 residues.

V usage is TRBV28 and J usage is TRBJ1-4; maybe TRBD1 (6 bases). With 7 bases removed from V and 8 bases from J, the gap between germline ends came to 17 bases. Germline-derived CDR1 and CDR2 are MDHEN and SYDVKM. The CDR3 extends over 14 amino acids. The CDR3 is CASIGTTRLEKLFF. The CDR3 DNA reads TGTGCCAGCATAGGGACAACGCGGCTCGAAAAACTGTTTTTT.

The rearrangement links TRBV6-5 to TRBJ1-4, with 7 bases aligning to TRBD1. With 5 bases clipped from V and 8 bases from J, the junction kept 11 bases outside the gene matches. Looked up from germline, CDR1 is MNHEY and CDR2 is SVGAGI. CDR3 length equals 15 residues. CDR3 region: CASSRTRGIGEKLFF. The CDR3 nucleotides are TGTGCCAGCAGTCGAACCAGGGGGATTGGAGAAAAACTGTTTTTT.

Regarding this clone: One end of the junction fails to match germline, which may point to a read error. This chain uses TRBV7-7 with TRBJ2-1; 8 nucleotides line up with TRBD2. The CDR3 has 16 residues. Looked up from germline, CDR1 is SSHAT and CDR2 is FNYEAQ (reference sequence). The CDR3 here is CASSLGPRGGYNEQFF. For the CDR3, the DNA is TGTGCTAGCAGCTTAGGCCCCCGGGGGGGATACAATGAGCAGTTCTTC.

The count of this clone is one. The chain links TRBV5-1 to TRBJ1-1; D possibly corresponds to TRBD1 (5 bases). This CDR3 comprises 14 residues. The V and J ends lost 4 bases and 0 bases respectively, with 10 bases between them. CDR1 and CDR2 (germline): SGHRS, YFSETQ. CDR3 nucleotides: TGCGCCAGCAGCGTGACAGCTATGAACACTGAAGCTTTCTTT. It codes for CASSVTAMNTEAFF.

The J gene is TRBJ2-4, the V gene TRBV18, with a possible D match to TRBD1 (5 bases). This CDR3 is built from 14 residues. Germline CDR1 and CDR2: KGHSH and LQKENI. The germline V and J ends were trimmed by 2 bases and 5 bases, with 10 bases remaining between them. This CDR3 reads CASSPDRLENIQYF. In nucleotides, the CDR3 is TGTGCCAGCTCACCAGACAGATTAGAAAACATTCAGTACTTC.